This entry describes one TCR beta chain. As yet, its antigen is unknown. The sample belongs to a study of T cell responses to AZD1222 COVID-19 vaccine. Study findings and constraints: A mostly white British donor set with more females was recruited, and clonal diversity was possibly underestimated. Spike-specific TCR depth and breadth grew after two AZD1222 doses.

Second-dose recipients at about 4 or about 12 weeks were treated as one pooled group. Generated by immunoSEQ multiplex PCR, the TCRdb table keeps only in-frame clones and is missing some. The table shows some 160,000 clones, with roughly 93% occurring only once. The clonotype originates from an adult who received the AZD1222 COVID-19 vaccine. This specimen consisted of peripheral blood, obtained 28 days after the second AZD1222 dose.

CDR3 region: CASSPVWGRSPLHF. CDR3 DNA sequence: TGTGCCAGCAGCCCCGTCTGGGGCAGGTCACCCCTCCACTTT. The chain carries TRBV9 and TRBJ1-6; weak D call: TRBD1 (5 bases). Germline V gene data show CDR1 as SGDLS and CDR2 as YYNGEE. V was trimmed by 4 bases and J by 10 bases, leaving 15 bases between them. The CDR3 has 14 amino acids.